The 18 T cell receptor beta chains below all came from one sample that was sequenced in a study of T cell responses to AZD1222 COVID-19 vaccine. TCRdb's table, derived via immunoSEQ multiplex PCR, lists solely in-frame clones and lacks some. Among approximately 77,000 clones, about 92% were seen once, and the ten largest hold roughly 5%. The source was peripheral blood, collected 28 days after the second AZD1222 dose. These receptors came from an adult who received the AZD1222 COVID-19 vaccine.

This chain links TRBV5-1 with TRBJ2-3, with 8 positions matching TRBD1. V gave up 4 bases and J gave up 2 bases; unmatched junction bases: 6. CDR1 SGHRS and CDR2 YFSETQ come from the germline V gene. The CDR3 runs 15 residues. In nucleotides, the CDR3 is TGCGCCAGCAGCAGGGGACAGGAAAACACAGATACGCAGTATTTT. Translated, it gives CASSRGQENTDTQYF.

Only a few counts were recorded for this clone. This chain links TRBV29-1 with TRBJ2-1; D possibly corresponds to TRBD2 (6 bases). V lost 7 bases to trimming and J lost 3 bases, with 16 bases between them. Germline assignment: CDR1 SQVTM and CDR2 ANQGSEA. The CDR3 totals 14 residues. Here the CDR3 DNA reads TGCAGCGCCTCAAAGGAGGGCCGCTACAATGAGCAGTTCTTC. Translating gives CSASKEGRYNEQFF.

The rearrangement joins TRBV24-1 to TRBJ1-2; no firm D call. This CDR3 is 14 amino acids long. Germline values: CDR1 KGHDR, CDR2 SFDVKD. Trimming took off 7 bases at V and 3 bases at J, with 14 bases between the two ends. This CDR3 is CATRRDEEYYGYTF. CDR3 DNA sequence: TGTGCCACCAGAAGGGATGAAGAGTACTATGGCTACACCTTC.

This chain connects TRBV7-8 to TRBJ1-1; tentative D call: TRBD1 (5 bases). V was trimmed by 6 bases and J by 2 bases, leaving 10 bases between them. Germline CDR1 SGHVS, CDR2 FQNEAQ. The CDR3 has 13 amino acids. CDR3 nucleotide sequence: TGTGCCAGCAGGACAGAAGAAAACACTGAAGCTTTCTTT. It encodes CASRTEENTEAFF.

The gene calls are TRBV27 and TRBJ2-3; D not resolved. CDR3 length: 13 residues. The germline V gene encodes CDR1 MNHEY and CDR2 SMNVEV (reference sequence). The V gene lost 0 bases and the J gene lost 4 bases, with 5 bases spanning the gap. The CDR3 region has the DNA TGTGCCAGCAGTTTATCCTCCGCAGATACGCAGTATTTT. Amino acid sequence: CASSLSSADTQYF.

The chain carries TRBV10-2 and TRBJ2-2; D possibly matches TRBD1 or TRBD2 (5 bases each). V shed 8 bases and J shed 1 base, with 14 bases lying between them. The CDR3 has 15 residues. Germline CDR1 reads WSHSY; CDR2 reads SAAADI. CDR3 bases: TGCGCCAGCGGGACCGGGACGGGGAACACCGGGGAGCTGTTTTTT. Protein sequence: CASGTGTGNTGELFF.

Only a few counts were recorded for this clone. The V and J genes are TRBV6-5 and TRBJ2-7; D may be TRBD2 (5 bases). There are 11 residues in the CDR3. V lost 6 bases and J lost 7, with 10 bases in between. CDR1 and CDR2 from the germline V gene are MNHEY and SVGAGI. The CDR3 region has the DNA TGTGCCAGCAGCGGACTTCAGGAGCAGTACTTC. This gives the protein CASSGLQEQYF.

The rearrangement joins TRBV28 to TRBJ2-2; weak D call: TRBD2 (5 bases). Germline V gene sequence: CDR1 MDHEN, CDR2 SYDVKM. V lost 7 bases and J lost 6, with 9 bases in between. CDR3 size: 12 residues. CDR3 coding DNA: TGTGCCAGCACGGGAATAGCCGGGGAGCTGTTTTTT. It encodes CASTGIAGELFF. The whole variable domain, remainder taken from reference TRBV28 and TRBJ2-2, is DVKVTQSSRYLVKRTGEKVFLECVQDMDHENMFWYRQDPGLGLRLIYFSYDVKMKEKGDIPEGYSVSREKKERFSLILESASTNQTSMYLCASTGIAGELFFGEGSRLTVL.

V and J are TRBV4-2 and TRBJ2-2, with 10 bases aligning to TRBD1. Looked up from germline, CDR1 is LGHNA and CDR2 is YNFKEQ. J lost 5 bases, V lost 4 bases, and 1 base had no gene match. CDR3 length: 14 residues. The CDR3, as DNA: TGTGCCAGCAGCCGGGACAGGGGAACCGGGGAGCTGTTTTTT. Residues: CASSRDRGTGELFF.

The chain carries TRBV4-1 and TRBJ2-7; D is ambiguous. The CDR3 is 13 amino acids. CDR1 and CDR2 from the germline V gene are MGHRA and YSYEKL. V lost 3 bases and J 2 bases, leaving 8 bases between the germline ends. CDR3: CASSQVGTYEQYF. CDR3 sequence (DNA): TGCGCCAGCAGCCAGGTGGGAACCTACGAGCAGTACTTC.

The chain couples TRBV10-3 to TRBJ2-7, with D maybe TRBD1 (6 bases). Germline CDR1 reads ENHRY; CDR2 reads SYGVKD. The CDR3 consists of 16 residues. Trimming stripped 3 bases from V and 3 bases from J, with 18 bases between. CDR3 sequence reads: CAISDTGRGTNYEQYF. CDR3 bases: TGTGCCATCAGTGATACGGGGCGAGGGACAAACTACGAGCAGTACTTC.

J is TRBJ1-2 and V is TRBV19; 7 bases map to TRBD1. V lost 2 bases and J lost 1; bases outside the gene matches: 10. There are 17 residues in the CDR3. The germline V gene encodes CDR1 LNHDA and CDR2 SQIVND (reference sequence). The CDR3 loop is CASSIPPDRAYNYGYTF. The CDR3, as DNA: TGTGCCAGTAGTATACCCCCCGACAGGGCGTATAACTATGGCTACACCTTC.

The chain links TRBV2 to TRBJ2-1, with D maybe TRBD2 (5 bases). Between the trimmed V and J ends, which lost 4 bases and 10 bases, there was a span of 20 bases. Germline values: CDR1 SNHLY, CDR2 FYNNEI. The CDR3 consists of 15 residues. CDR3 in DNA: TGTGCCAGCAGTGGCAACCCAGCGGATGTTGGAGAGCAGTTCTTC. It yields the protein CASSGNPADVGEQFF. Together with reference TRBV2 and TRBJ2-1, the CDR3 gives the full variable domain: EPEVTQTPSHQVTQMGQEVILRCVPISNHLYFYWYRQILGQKVEFLVSFYNNEISEKSEIFDDQFSVERPDGSNFTLKIRSTKLEDSAMYFCASSGNPADVGEQFFGPGTRLTVL.

This chain connects TRBV27 to TRBJ1-5, with a tentative D call TRBD1 (5 bases). The CDR3 length is 16 residues. The germline CDR1 and CDR2 sequences are MNHEY and SMNVEV (reference sequence). V lost 5 bases and J 7 bases, leaving 21 bases between the germline ends. The CDR3 is CASSPISQGIGQPQHF. In nucleotides, the CDR3 is TGTGCCAGCAGTCCCATTTCCCAGGGAATCGGACAGCCCCAGCATTTT.

The chain has TRBV5-1 and TRBJ2-4, with 9 bases fitting TRBD1. CDR1 and CDR2 from the germline V gene are SGHRS and YFSETQ. Trimming removed 3 bases from V and 1 base from J; junction bases left unmatched: 8. The CDR3 runs to 17 residues. The CDR3 reads CASSWGQGGVAKNIQYF. CDR3 nucleotide sequence: TGCGCCAGCAGCTGGGGACAGGGTGGAGTGGCCAAAAACATTCAGTACTTC. Filled out from reference TRBV5-1 and TRBJ2-4, the complete variable domain reads KAGVTQTPRYLIKTRGQQVTLSCSPISGHRSVSWYQQTPGQGLQFLFEYFSETQRNKGNFPGRFSGRQFSNSRSEMNVSTLELGDSALYLCASSWGQGGVAKNIQYFGAGTRLSVL.

The chain carries TRBV11-2 and TRBJ2-5; D not certain. Germline V gene data show CDR1 as SGHAT and CDR2 as FQNNGV. Deletions cut 5 bases from V and 3 bases from J, with 16 bases between. The CDR3 is made up of 15 amino acids. CDR3 in amino acids: CASSDPSGREETQYF. The CDR3 DNA sequence: TGTGCCAGCAGCGATCCGTCGGGTAGAGAAGAGACCCAGTACTTC.

This clone came up a few times. The chain is built from TRBV14 and TRBJ1-5, with D maybe TRBD1 (5 bases). The CDR3 sequence is 15 residues long. V lost 2 bases and J lost 7, with 15 bases in between. Germline V gene data show CDR1 as SGHDN and CDR2 as FVKESK. The CDR3, as DNA: TGTGCCAGCAGCCAACCCGACAGTCCGTGCCAGCCCCAGCATTTT. The encoded protein is CASSQPDSPCQPQHF.

This clone was observed a single time. The chain joins TRBV7-2 to TRBJ2-4; 9 bases are shared with TRBD1. There are 14 residues in the CDR3. With V trimmed by 5 bases and J by 1 base, 0 bases remained unmatched. CDR1 is SGHTA, CDR2 FQGNSA, per germline. CDR3 bases: TGTGCCAGCAGCGGACAGGGGGCCAAAAACATTCAGTACTTC. This codes for CASSGQGAKNIQYF.